This T cell receptor (beta chain) was observed in a study of shared clonotypes between healthy human individuals. Notes on the study in general: Sampling used blood alone; tissue repertoires probably differ.

Regarding this clone: As yet, its antigen is unknown.

The length of the CDR3 is 16 residues. TCRdb's table, derived via immunoSEQ multiplex PCR, lists solely in-frame clones and lacks some. The table shows over a million clones, with 78% occurring only once. The clonotype originates from a man in his late teens or twenties in good health. Some clones in this sample may be carry-over from other donors' samples. The gene calls are TRBV21-1 and TRBJ2-7; the table's D call, TRBD2, has no DNA check behind it. TRBV21-1 is shown as a pseudogene. The sample consisted of memory CD4+ T cells from PBMCs. The subset: CD45RA-negative fraction. The CDR3 nucleotides are TGTGCCAGCAGAGCTAAACTAGCGGGATTTACCTACGAGCAGTACTTC. It specifies CASRAKLAGFTYEQYF.